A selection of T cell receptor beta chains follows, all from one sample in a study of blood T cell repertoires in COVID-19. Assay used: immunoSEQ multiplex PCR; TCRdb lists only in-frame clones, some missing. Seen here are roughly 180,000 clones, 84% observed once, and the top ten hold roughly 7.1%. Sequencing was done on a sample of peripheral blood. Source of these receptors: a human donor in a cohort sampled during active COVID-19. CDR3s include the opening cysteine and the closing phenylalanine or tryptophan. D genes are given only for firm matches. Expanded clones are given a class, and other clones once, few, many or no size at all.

CDR3 protein: CASSYSASLTYEQYF; CDR3 DNA: TGTGCCAGCAGTTACTCGGCAAGTTTAACCTACGAGCAGTACTTC; V gene: TRBV6-5; J gene: TRBJ2-7; clone size: -; D gene: -
CDR3 protein: CASSLDPGNQPQHF; CDR3 DNA: TGTGCCAGCAGCTTAGATCCAGGCAATCAGCCCCAGCATTTT; V gene: TRBV7-8; J gene: TRBJ1-5; clone size: once; D gene: -
CDR3 protein: CASSLDSYGTDTQYF; CDR3 DNA: TGTGCCAGCAGCTTGGATAGTTATGGCACAGATACGCAGTATTTT; V gene: TRBV5-6; J gene: TRBJ2-3; clone size: -; D gene: -
CDR3 protein: CASSRAASPGGQGNTIYF; CDR3 DNA: TGCGCCAGCAGCAGAGCGGCCAGCCCCGGGGGGCAAGGAAACACCATATATTTT; V gene: TRBV5-1; J gene: TRBJ1-3; clone size: -; D gene: -
CDR3 protein: CASSFKGGQPQHF; CDR3 DNA: TGTGCCAGCAGCTTTAAGGGAGGTCAGCCCCAGCATTTT; V gene: TRBV7-9; J gene: TRBJ1-5; clone size: -; D gene: -
CDR3 protein: CASSWTPGSGNTIYF; CDR3 DNA: TGTGCCAGTAGTTGGACACCCGGCTCTGGAAACACCATATATTTT; V gene: TRBV19; J gene: TRBJ1-3; clone size: few; D gene: -
CDR3 protein: CASSRTGANEQFF; CDR3 DNA: TGTGCCAGCAGCAGGACAGGGGCCAATGAGCAGTTCTTC; V gene: TRBV11-3; J gene: TRBJ2-1; clone size: -; D gene: TRBD1
CDR3 protein: CASSSTESYEQYF; CDR3 DNA: TGTGCCAGCAGCTCAACAGAATCCTACGAGCAGTACTTC; V gene: TRBV7-9; J gene: TRBJ2-7; clone size: -; D gene: -
CDR3 protein: CASSLGTGVLAKNIQYF; CDR3 DNA: TGTGCCAGCAGCTTAGGAACAGGGGTACTAGCCAAAAACATTCAGTACTTC; V gene: TRBV13; J gene: TRBJ2-4; clone size: -; D gene: TRBD1
CDR3 protein: CASSYLTSGGNNEQFF; CDR3 DNA: TGTGCCAGCAGTTACTTAACTAGCGGGGGCAACAATGAGCAGTTCTTC; V gene: TRBV6-5; J gene: TRBJ2-1; clone size: -; D gene: TRBD2
CDR3 protein: CASSSGGIIEKLFF; CDR3 DNA: TGTGCCAGCAGTAGCGGGGGTATAATTGAAAAACTGTTTTTT; V gene: TRBV3-1/TRBV3-2; J gene: TRBJ1-4; clone size: -; D gene: -
CDR3 protein: CASSERAGASPEAFF; CDR3 DNA: TGTGCCAGCAGTGAAAGGGCAGGGGCCTCCCCTGAAGCTTTCTTT; V gene: TRBV6-1; J gene: TRBJ1-1; clone size: -; D gene: -
CDR3 protein: CASSLAYLGTESTDTQYF; CDR3 DNA: TGTGCCAGCAGCTTAGCTTATCTGGGGACAGAAAGCACAGATACGCAGTATTTT; V gene: TRBV7-2; J gene: TRBJ2-3; clone size: -; D gene: TRBD1
CDR3 protein: CASSLQGWSTEAFF; CDR3 DNA: TGCGCCAGCAGCTTACAGGGGTGGAGCACTGAAGCTTTCTTT; V gene: TRBV5-1; J gene: TRBJ1-1; clone size: -; D gene: TRBD1
CDR3 protein: CSVPRPLISGYNEQFF; CDR3 DNA: TGCAGCGTCCCTCGACCGTTAATCTCGGGCTACAATGAGCAGTTCTTC; V gene: TRBV29-1; J gene: TRBJ2-1; clone size: -; D gene: -
CDR3 protein: CASSMGYSQETQYF; CDR3 DNA: TGTGCCAGTAGTATGGGTTACAGCCAAGAGACCCAGTACTTC; V gene: TRBV19; J gene: TRBJ2-5; clone size: -; D gene: -
CDR3 protein: CASSPGTGDEQYF; CDR3 DNA: TGTGCCAGCAGTCCCGGGACAGGGGACGAGCAGTACTTC; V gene: TRBV6-5; J gene: TRBJ2-7; clone size: few; D gene: TRBD1
CDR3 protein: CASSEGGGSKQFF; CDR3 DNA: TGTGCCAGCAGTGAGGGGGGGGGTAGTAAGCAGTTCTTC; V gene: TRBV6-1; J gene: TRBJ2-1; clone size: -; D gene: TRBD2
CDR3 protein: CASSLGVFF; CDR3 DNA: TGTGCCAGCAGCTTGGGAGTTTTCTTT; V gene: TRBV7-9; J gene: TRBJ1-1; clone size: few; D gene: -
CDR3 protein: CASSHPVAGSSYEQYF; CDR3 DNA: TGCGCCAGCAGCCATCCTGTAGCGGGGAGCTCCTACGAGCAGTACTTC; V gene: TRBV4-1; J gene: TRBJ2-7; clone size: few; D gene: TRBD2
CDR3 protein: CAPRVAYEQYF; CDR3 DNA: TGTGCCCCGAGGGTGGCCTACGAGCAGTACTTC; V gene: TRBV24-1; J gene: TRBJ2-7; clone size: once; D gene: -
CDR3 protein: CASRQGTNYGYTF; CDR3 DNA: TGTGCCAGTCGACAGGGGACGAACTATGGCTACACCTTC; V gene: TRBV6-5; J gene: TRBJ1-2; clone size: -; D gene: TRBD1
CDR3 protein: CASSRYNEQFF; CDR3 DNA: TGTGCCAGCAGCCGGTACAATGAGCAGTTCTTC; V gene: TRBV7-9; J gene: TRBJ2-1; clone size: few; D gene: -
CDR3 protein: CASSVGTSGNQPQHF; CDR3 DNA: TGTGCCAGCAGCGTAGGGACTTCTGGGAATCAGCCCCAGCATTTT; V gene: TRBV9; J gene: TRBJ1-5; clone size: few; D gene: -
CDR3 protein: CASSLARAGATTEETQYF; CDR3 DNA: TGCGCCAGCAGCTTGGCCAGGGCGGGGGCCACCACGGAAGAGACCCAGTACTTC; V gene: TRBV5-1; J gene: TRBJ2-5; clone size: -; D gene: -
CDR3 protein: CASSIPGVYGYTF; CDR3 DNA: TGTGCCAGTAGTATACCAGGGGTCTATGGCTACACCTTC; V gene: TRBV19; J gene: TRBJ1-2; clone size: few; D gene: -
CDR3 protein: CATSRLRELTDTQYF; CDR3 DNA: TGTGCCACCAGCAGATTGAGGGAGCTTACAGATACGCAGTATTTT; V gene: TRBV15; J gene: TRBJ2-3; clone size: -; D gene: -
CDR3 protein: CASRGGRKGTEAFF; CDR3 DNA: TGTGCCAGCAGGGGCGGGAGGAAGGGCACTGAAGCTTTCTTT; V gene: TRBV6-5; J gene: TRBJ1-1; clone size: -; D gene: -
CDR3 protein: CASSGYTGTGFFETGELFF; CDR3 DNA: TGTGCCAGCAGTGGTTATACCGGGACAGGATTTTTTGAAACCGGGGAGCTGTTTTTT; V gene: TRBV6-1; J gene: TRBJ2-2; clone size: once; D gene: TRBD1
CDR3 protein: CASSLTLGGALGANVLTF; CDR3 DNA: TGTGCCAGCAGCTTAACGTTAGGGGGGGCGCTTGGGGCCAACGTCCTGACTTTC; V gene: TRBV7-9; J gene: TRBJ2-6; clone size: once; D gene: -
CDR3 protein: CASSFGTAYEQYF; CDR3 DNA: TGTGCCAGCAGCTTTGGAACAGCCTACGAGCAGTACTTC; V gene: TRBV5-6; J gene: TRBJ2-7; clone size: -; D gene: -
CDR3 protein: CAIRAGTGIQETQYF; CDR3 DNA: TGTGCCATCAGGGCCGGGACAGGGATACAAGAGACCCAGTACTTC; V gene: TRBV10-3; J gene: TRBJ2-5; clone size: -; D gene: TRBD1
CDR3 protein: CASSQGRGEEKLFF; CDR3 DNA: TGTGCCAGCAGCCAGGGCAGGGGTGAGGAAAAACTGTTTTTT; V gene: TRBV3-1/TRBV3-2; J gene: TRBJ1-4; clone size: -; D gene: -
CDR3 protein: CASSPRQDNSPLHF; CDR3 DNA: TGTGCCAGCAGCCCCCGACAGGATAATTCACCCCTCCACTTT; V gene: TRBV9; J gene: TRBJ1-6; clone size: few; D gene: -
CDR3 protein: CASSLWGDSGANVLTF; CDR3 DNA: TGCGCCAGCAGCTTATGGGGGGACTCTGGGGCCAACGTCCTGACTTTC; V gene: TRBV5-1; J gene: TRBJ2-6; clone size: -; D gene: -
CDR3 protein: CASSLGTSGTYNEQFF; CDR3 DNA: TGCGCCAGCAGCTTGGGTACTAGCGGAACCTACAATGAGCAGTTCTTC; V gene: TRBV5-1; J gene: TRBJ2-1; clone size: few; D gene: TRBD2
CDR3 protein: CASSATGVYGYTF; CDR3 DNA: TGTGCCAGCAGTGCGACAGGGGTCTATGGCTACACCTTC; V gene: TRBV25-1; J gene: TRBJ1-2; clone size: -; D gene: TRBD1
CDR3 protein: CASSFLGSTEAFF; CDR3 DNA: TGTGCCAGCAGTTTTTTGGGGAGTACTGAAGCTTTCTTT; V gene: TRBV12-3/TRBV12-4; J gene: TRBJ1-1; clone size: -; D gene: -
CDR3 protein: CASSPTSGGLNEQFF; CDR3 DNA: TGTGCCAGCTCACCCACTAGCGGGGGACTCAATGAGCAGTTCTTC; V gene: TRBV18; J gene: TRBJ2-1; clone size: once; D gene: TRBD2
CDR3 protein: CASSPQDSGYTF; CDR3 DNA: TGCGCCAGCAGCCCCCAGGACAGCGGCTACACCTTC; V gene: TRBV5-1; J gene: TRBJ1-2; clone size: -; D gene: -
CDR3 protein: CASSLEWGPYEQYF; CDR3 DNA: TGTGCCAGCAGCTTAGAGTGGGGCCCCTACGAGCAGTACTTC; V gene: TRBV7-2; J gene: TRBJ2-7; clone size: -; D gene: -
CDR3 protein: CASSVYPAGTYEQYF; CDR3 DNA: TGTGCCAGCAGCGTATATCCAGCGGGGACTTACGAGCAGTACTTC; V gene: TRBV9; J gene: TRBJ2-7; clone size: -; D gene: TRBD2
CDR3 protein: CASSQVLQGVKRNEQFF; CDR3 DNA: TGTGCCAGCAGCCAAGTTCTCCAGGGGGTGAAGAGAAATGAGCAGTTCTTC; V gene: TRBV4-2; J gene: TRBJ2-1; clone size: -; D gene: TRBD1
CDR3 protein: CASSQSVSGANVLTF; CDR3 DNA: TGTGCCAGCAGCCAAAGCGTCTCTGGGGCCAACGTCCTGACTTTC; V gene: TRBV3-1/TRBV3-2; J gene: TRBJ2-6; clone size: -; D gene: -
CDR3 protein: CASSLVPGSNYGYTF; CDR3 DNA: TGCGCCAGCAGCTTGGTGCCGGGTTCGAACTATGGCTACACCTTC; V gene: TRBV5-1; J gene: TRBJ1-2; clone size: -; D gene: -
CDR3 protein: CASSPPGATYEQYF; CDR3 DNA: TGTGCCAGCAGCCCCCCAGGGGCTACATACGAGCAGTACTTC; V gene: TRBV7-2; J gene: TRBJ2-7; clone size: -; D gene: -
CDR3 protein: CASSVELGAHTEAFF; CDR3 DNA: TGTGCCAGCAGCGTAGAATTGGGGGCGCACACTGAAGCTTTCTTT; V gene: TRBV9; J gene: TRBJ1-1; clone size: -; D gene: -
CDR3 protein: CASSLPGADYGYTF; CDR3 DNA: TGTGCCAGCAGCTTGCCAGGGGCGGACTATGGCTACACCTTC; V gene: TRBV11-2; J gene: TRBJ1-2; clone size: -; D gene: -
CDR3 protein: CASSTSGSYEQYF; CDR3 DNA: TGTGCCAGCAGCACCTCAGGCTCCTACGAGCAGTACTTC; V gene: TRBV5-4; J gene: TRBJ2-7; clone size: once; D gene: -
CDR3 protein: CASSYSQDGPYNEQFF; CDR3 DNA: TGTGCCAGCAGTTACTCACAGGACGGACCCTACAATGAGCAGTTCTTC; V gene: TRBV6-6; J gene: TRBJ2-1; clone size: -; D gene: -
CDR3 protein: CASSIVEVAKNIQYF; CDR3 DNA: TGTGCCAGTAGTATAGTCGAGGTAGCCAAAAACATTCAGTACTTC; V gene: TRBV19; J gene: TRBJ2-4; clone size: -; D gene: -
CDR3 protein: CAHSRGETEAFF; CDR3 DNA: TGTGCCCATTCTAGGGGTGAAACTGAAGCTTTCTTT; V gene: TRBV10-3; J gene: TRBJ1-1; clone size: -; D gene: -
CDR3 protein: CASRADRGGTEAFF; CDR3 DNA: TGTGCCAGTAGGGCGGACAGGGGGGGCACTGAAGCTTTCTTT; V gene: TRBV19; J gene: TRBJ1-1; clone size: -; D gene: TRBD1
CDR3 protein: CAIRAAGDLYEQYF; CDR3 DNA: TGTGCCATCAGGGCAGCGGGGGACCTCTACGAGCAGTACTTC; V gene: TRBV10-3; J gene: TRBJ2-7; clone size: -; D gene: TRBD2
CDR3 protein: CSVEGQTVYGYTF; CDR3 DNA: TGCAGCGTTGAGGGACAGACCGTTTATGGCTACACCTTC; V gene: TRBV29-1; J gene: TRBJ1-2; clone size: -; D gene: TRBD1
CDR3 protein: CASSQVESSGNTIYF; CDR3 DNA: TGTGCCAGCTCACAAGTAGAGAGCTCTGGAAACACCATATATTTT; V gene: TRBV18; J gene: TRBJ1-3; clone size: -; D gene: -